Presented here are 28 T cell receptor beta chains from one specimen sequenced in a study of blood T cells in healthy people across ages. With a J-beta primer mix and a sample-barcoded 5' primer, a second PCR ran about 6 to 11 cycles. TCRdb redid the calling of the 5' RACE reads with MiXCR, one entry per CDR3 protein. The data contain 850,000 to 1,100,000 distinct CDR3 sequences, around two fifths of them singletons. Sequences were obtained from blood. The source is a man younger than 30 in good health.

The J gene is TRBJ2-3, the V gene TRBV5-1, with D unresolved. The germline V gene encodes CDR1 SGHRS and CDR2 YFSETQ. This CDR3 is built from 16 residues. V gave up 0 bases and J gave up 1 base, with 12 bases separating them. Here the CDR3 DNA reads TGCGCCAGCAGCTTGGAGGGCAGTGCCCGCACAGATACGCAGTATTTT. Translation: CASSLEGSARTDTQYF.

A word on this clonotype: Given a much more abundant clone one base away, this may be a read error. The rearrangement links TRBV20-1 to TRBJ2-1; D remains unclear. The last part of the DNA fits TRBJ2-7 better; the J call may be wrong. This CDR3 region has 17 residues. CDR1 and CDR2 from the germline V gene are DFQATT and SNEGSKA (reference sequence). The CDR3 region has the DNA TGCAGTGCTAGAGATGGCGTCGGCAGGAGCTCCTACAATGAGCAGTACTTC. Translated: CSARDGVGRSSYNEQYF.

Only a few counts were recorded for this clonotype. The rearrangement joins TRBV10-3 to TRBJ1-1; TRBD1 is a possible D gene (6 bases). Germline loops: CDR1 ENHRY, CDR2 SYGVKD. This CDR3 comprises 15 residues. With 0 bases removed from V and 3 bases from J, the gap between germline ends came to 11 bases. For the CDR3, the DNA is TGTGCCATCAGTGAGTCAGGGGAGGGGGACACTGAAGCTTTCTTT. It translates to CAISESGEGDTEAFF.

This clonotype appeared many times. The junction and the germline gene differ at one end; a read error may be behind it. The CDR3 protein is CASSQDPYNEQFF. CDR3 in DNA: TGCGCCAGCAGCCAAGATCCCTACAATGAGCAGTTCTTC. The rearrangement links TRBV3-1 to TRBJ2-1; unclear D gene. The CDR3 totals 13 residues. CDR1 is LGHDT, CDR2 YNNKEL, per germline (reference sequence).

The chain uses TRBV20-1 and TRBJ2-1, with 9 bases matching TRBD2. This CDR3 spans 16 amino acids. CDR1 is DFQATT and CDR2 is SNEGSKA in the germline V gene (reference sequence). J gave up 8 bases and V 2 bases, and 13 bases lay outside the gene matches. The CDR3 is CSARNPGLARRYEQFF. The CDR3 DNA sequence: TGCAGTGCTAGAAACCCCGGACTAGCGAGGAGATATGAGCAGTTCTTC.

The chain joins TRBV2 to TRBJ2-5; D is uncertain. V was shortened by 2 bases and J by 6 bases, with 10 bases between the two germline ends. Germline values: CDR1 SNHLY, CDR2 FYNNEI. The CDR3 consists of 13 residues. CDR3 in DNA: TGTGCCAGCAGTGAAAGGGTCAAACAGACCCAGTACTTC. Translated: CASSERVKQTQYF.

Worth noting for this clonotype: Given the absence of the conserved phenylalanine or tryptophan at the CDR3 end, a read error is likely. V and J are TRBV4-2 and TRBJ2-4, with D perhaps matching TRBD2 (6 bases). V lost 0 bases to trimming and J lost 7 bases, with 13 bases between them. CDR1 is LGHNA and CDR2 is YNFKEQ in the germline V gene. The CDR3 covers 15 residues. CDR3 amino acids: CASSQDPSAANIQYS. DNA of the CDR3: TGTGCCAGCAGCCAAGATCCTAGCGCGGCCAACATTCAGTACTCC.

This clonotype was detected ten times or more. The chain has TRBV5-4 and TRBJ2-5, with no clear D. V was shortened by 0 bases and J by 2 bases, with 14 bases between the two germline ends. The CDR3 is made up of 16 amino acids. From germline, CDR1 is SGHNT and CDR2 YYREEE (reference sequence). CDR3 DNA sequence: TGTGCCAGCAGCTTGGCTTTGGGTTCGGATCAAGAGACCCAGTACTTC. Its protein is CASSLALGSDQETQYF.

This clonotype was picked up a small number of times. The V call is TRBV10-3, the J call TRBJ1-4; no reliable D call. Germline CDR1 is ENHRY and CDR2 is SYGVKD. The CDR3 loop spans 12 amino acids. The V end lost 8 bases, the J end lost 5 bases, and 9 bases lay between the germline ends. This CDR3 reads CAIQDGNEKLFF. The CDR3 bases are TGTGCCATCCAGGACGGGAATGAAAAACTGTTTTTT.

This clonotype turned up a few times. The rearrangement uses TRBV7-9 and TRBJ2-1; no reliable D call. The CDR3 spans 13 residues. CDR1 is SEHNR, CDR2 FQNEAQ, per germline (reference sequence). V lost 5 bases and J 6 bases, leaving 11 bases between the germline ends. In nucleotides, the CDR3 is TGTGCCAGCAGCGATCTCCTTGTCAATGAGCAGTTCTTC. As protein: CASSDLLVNEQFF. Full variable domain (rest looked up from reference TRBV7-9 and TRBJ2-1): DTGVSQNPRHKITKRGQNVTFRCDPISEHNRLYWYRQTLGQGPEFLTYFQNEAQLEKSRLLSDRFSAERPKGSFSTLEIQRTEQGDSAMYLCASSDLLVNEQFFGPGTRLTVL.

CDR3 coding DNA: TGTGCCAGCAGCCCCCTCGGCCTGGCCGACCTAGAGTTCTTC. This encodes CASSPLGLADLEFF. The rearrangement uses TRBV12-3 or TRBV12-4 and TRBJ2-1; D remains unclear. With 6 bases removed from V and 14 bases from J, the gap between germline ends came to 23 bases. The CDR3 consists of 14 residues.

The V call is TRBV3-1, the J call TRBJ1-5; tentative D call: TRBD1 (5 bases). CDR1 is LGHDT, CDR2 YNNKEL, per germline (reference sequence). Trimming took off 0 bases at V and 6 bases at J, with 12 bases between the two ends. This CDR3 comprises 15 residues. CDR3 DNA: TGTGCCAGCAGCCAAGATCAGGGTTCAAGTCAGCCCCAGCATTTT. Translated: CASSQDQGSSQPQHF. The full variable domain, completed using reference TRBV3-1 and TRBJ1-5, is DTAVSQTPKYLVTQMGNDKSIKCEQNLGHDTMYWYKQDSKKFLKIMFSYNNKELIINETVPNRFSPKSPDKAHLNLHINSLELGDSAVYFCASSQDQGSSQPQHFGDGTRLSIL.

CDR3 sequence reads: CASSSSQGTNSPLHF. CDR3 sequence (DNA): TGTGCCAGCAGCTCGTCACAGGGGACTAATTCACCCCTCCACTTT. The chain joins TRBV7-9 to TRBJ1-6, with 7 nucleotides matching TRBD1. Trimming cost V 4 bases and J 6 bases; bases outside gene matches: 6. The CDR3 extends over 15 amino acids. CDR1 is SEHNR, CDR2 FQNEAQ, per germline (reference sequence).

This clonotype was seen a few times. The rearrangement uses TRBV7-2 and TRBJ2-5; 9 positions match TRBD2. The CDR3 is made up of 17 amino acids. Germline-derived CDR1 and CDR2 are SGHTA and FQGNSA. Unmatched junction bases numbered 5, after V lost 0 bases and J lost 0 bases. DNA for the CDR3: TGTGCCAGCAGCTTAGCGTCAGCTAGCGGGAACCAAGAGACCCAGTACTTC. Its translation is CASSLASASGNQETQYF.

This clonotype was observed a handful of times. The chain combines TRBV18 with TRBJ1-4, with D hard to call. The V gene lost 2 bases and the J gene lost 8 bases, with 12 bases spanning the gap. Per germline, CDR1 KGHSH and CDR2 LQKENI. This CDR3 contains 14 residues. The chain's CDR3 is CASSPTGWEEKLFF. CDR3 nucleotide sequence: TGTGCCAGCTCACCAACCGGGTGGGAAGAAAAACTGTTTTTT.

The chain joins TRBV4-3 to TRBJ1-4; D not resolved. Germline V lookup: CDR1 LGHNA, CDR2 YSLEER. V was cut by 3 bases and J by 8 bases, with 16 bases left in between. CDR3 length equals 15 residues. Written as DNA, the CDR3 is TGCGCCAGCAGCCACTCCCGGGGTCGAGGGGAAAAACTGTTTTTT. Residues: CASSHSRGRGEKLFF.

The rearrangement joins TRBV20-1 to TRBJ2-1; 7 bases agree with TRBD1. Germline V gene data show CDR1 as DFQATT and CDR2 as SNEGSKA (reference sequence). The CDR3 consists of 16 residues. The V and J ends lost 3 bases and 13 bases, in that order; junction bases with no gene match: 21. The CDR3 is CSARSPLGQDLMIQFF. The CDR3 nucleotides are TGCAGTGCTAGGTCTCCTCTAGGACAGGATCTAATGATACAGTTCTTC.

This chain uses TRBV2 with TRBJ1-6, with D possibly being TRBD1 (5 bases). CDR1 is SNHLY, CDR2 FYNNEI, per germline. Trimming removed 7 bases at V and 14 bases at J, with 21 bases between. The CDR3 length is 14 residues. The CDR3 spells CASKGVSESWALHF. The CDR3 DNA is TGTGCCAGCAAAGGGGTTAGCGAGAGTTGGGCCCTCCACTTT.

V is TRBV7-4 and J is TRBJ2-1; D is undetermined. Germline assignment: CDR1 SGHVT and CDR2 SQSDAQ. The CDR3 totals 14 residues. V shed 8 bases and J shed 10 bases, with 21 bases lying between them. The CDR3 coding sequence is TGTGCCAGCCTTCGATTGGTAAGCTACTGCGAGCAGTTCTTC. It encodes CASLRLVSYCEQFF.

The V gene is TRBV2, the J gene TRBJ2-5; either TRBD1 or TRBD2 may fit D (6 bases each). In germline, CDR1 is SNHLY, CDR2 FYNNEI. Trimming took 4 bases from V and 5 from J, leaving 11 bases between them. The CDR3 runs 13 residues. The CDR3 region is CASSARGGETQYF. The DNA for the CDR3 is TGTGCCAGCAGTGCTCGAGGGGGGGAGACCCAGTACTTC.

Remarks on this clonotype: Since a much larger clone is just one base distant, this may be a read error. The chain employs TRBV4-3 and TRBJ2-3; perhaps TRBD2 as D (6 bases). The CDR3 has 14 amino acids. CDR1 and CDR2 (germline): LGHNA, YSLEER. The CDR3 sequence: CASNQDTSRDTQYF. CDR3 sequence (DNA): TGCGCCAGCAACCAAGACACTAGCAGAGACACGCAGTATTTT.

The rearrangement links TRBV6-6 to TRBJ2-1; TRBD2 matches 8 bases. The DNA end lines up better with TRBJ2-7; the J call may be wrong. Germline V gene sequence: CDR1 MNHNY, CDR2 SVGAGI (reference sequence). This CDR3 has 15 amino acids. In nucleotides, the CDR3 is TGTGCCAGCAGCTTAAGCGGGGGACTATACAATGAGCAGTACTTC. Residues: CASSLSGGLYNEQYF.

This chain connects TRBV7-9 to TRBJ2-2; no reliable D call. This CDR3 is 15 amino acids long. Per the germline V gene, CDR1 is SEHNR and CDR2 is FQNEAQ (reference sequence). Between the trimmed V and J ends, which lost 1 base and 2 bases, there was a span of 8 bases. The CDR3 DNA reads as TGTGCCAGCAGCTTAGACAACTCCAACACCGGGGAGCTGTTTTTT. Translating it yields CASSLDNSNTGELFF.

The chain couples TRBV7-9 to TRBJ1-2; D might be TRBD1 (6 bases). Trimming stripped 5 bases from V and 2 bases from J, with 18 bases between. Looked up from germline, CDR1 is SEHNR and CDR2 is FQNEAQ (reference sequence). The CDR3 is 16 residues long. The CDR3 DNA reads TGTGCCAGCAGCCACGCAGAACGGGGGCCCAACTATGGCTACACCTTC. Its translation is CASSHAERGPNYGYTF. The complete variable domain, with remaining parts taken from reference TRBV7-9 and TRBJ1-2, reads DTGVSQNPRHKITKRGQNVTFRCDPISEHNRLYWYRQTLGQGPEFLTYFQNEAQLEKSRLLSDRFSAERPKGSFSTLEIQRTEQGDSAMYLCASSHAERGPNYGYTFGSGTRLTVV.

This clonotype was observed a few times. The chain has TRBV7-2 and TRBJ1-2; tentatively, D is TRBD1 (6 bases). The germline V gene has CDR1 SGHTA and CDR2 FQGNSA. V lost 5 bases, J lost 4 bases, and 20 bases lay in between. The CDR3 has 16 residues. The CDR3 DNA sequence: TGTGCCAGCAGCAGTTCGGGGGCCGACAGCCTCTATGGCTACACCTTC. Protein: CASSSSGADSLYGYTF.

J is TRBJ1-4 and V is TRBV7-8; D gene unclear. The germline gives CDR1 SGHVS, CDR2 FQNEAQ. The CDR3 extends over 13 amino acids. V was clipped by 2 bases and J by 8 bases, with 9 bases between them. CDR3 bases: TGTGCCAGCAGCTTAAGAGTGCAGGAAAAACTGTTTTTT. Its translation: CASSLRVQEKLFF. Looking up the rest from reference TRBV7-8 and TRBJ1-4 gives the full variable domain: GAGVSQSPRYKVAKRGQDVALRCDPISGHVSLFWYQQALGQGPEFLTYFQNEAQLDKSGLPSDRFFAERPEGSVSTLKIQRTQQEDSAVYLCASSLRVQEKLFFGSGTQLSVL.

This rearrangement joins TRBV4-1 to TRBJ1-2, with TRBD1 as a possible D gene (6 bases). Trimming stripped 0 bases from V and 4 bases from J, with 18 bases between. Germline assignment: CDR1 MGHRA and CDR2 YSYEKL. The CDR3 contains 17 residues. The CDR3 sequence: CASSQEQGRQVGYGYTF. The CDR3 bases are TGCGCCAGCAGCCAAGAGCAGGGGCGTCAAGTTGGCTATGGCTACACCTTC.

This clonotype was found many times. The chain employs TRBV20-1 and TRBJ2-3; no definite D call. This CDR3 contains 12 residues. The V end lost 5 bases, the J end lost 4 bases, and 10 bases lay between the germline ends. From germline, CDR1 is DFQATT and CDR2 SNEGSKA (reference sequence). This CDR3 reads CSAPGPADTQYF. The CDR3 DNA sequence: TGCAGTGCTCCAGGTCCAGCAGATACGCAGTATTTT.